A single sample is the source of the 17 T cell receptor beta chains below, sequenced in a study of molecular identifiers for immune sequencing clone quantification. A single record per CDR3 protein comes from TCRdb applying MiXCR to the PCR reads. The sample records 62,000 or so distinct CDR3 sequences, about a sixth being singletons. The sequenced material came from naive CD8+ T cells from blood, with Jurkat cell RNA spiked in. Described subset: FACS-sorted CD8+CD4-CCR7+CD45RA+ naive T cells. These receptors originate from a human donor in good health. Some libraries in this study had Jurkat cell RNA spiked in.

This clonotype was seen at least ten times. The chain links TRBV4-2 to TRBJ1-1; D is undetermined. Germline V gene sequence: CDR1 LGHNA, CDR2 YNFKEQ. Trimming cost V 0 bases and J 5 bases, with 13 bases left between them. The CDR3 spans 15 residues. The DNA for the CDR3 is TGTGCCAGCAGCCAAGATCGCGTAGTAGGGACTGAAGCTTTCTTT. Its protein product is CASSQDRVVGTEAFF.

This clonotype came up many times. The chain employs TRBV20-1 and TRBJ2-7; 7 bases are shared with TRBD1. The J segment lost 3 bases and the V segment lost 3 bases, leaving 5 bases of the junction unmatched. The germline V gene encodes CDR1 DFQATT and CDR2 SNEGSKA (reference sequence). The CDR3 length is 13 residues. The CDR3 sequence: CSASARQGYEQYF. CDR3 in DNA: TGCAGTGCTAGTGCCCGACAGGGCTACGAGCAGTACTTC.

This clonotype was recorded only once. A much larger clone is a single base away; this may be a read error. V gene TRBV2 combines with J gene TRBJ2-3; no firm D call. V gave up 8 bases and J gave up 2 bases, with 11 bases separating them. The germline V gene has CDR1 SNHLY and CDR2 FYNNEI. This CDR3 has 13 residues. The CDR3 nucleotides are TGTGCCAGCTTCGCTGGAAACACAGATACGCAGTATTTT. This codes for CASFAGNTDTQYF.

With respect to this clonotype: This may arise from a read error, as a much more abundant clone is one base away. This chain uses TRBV7-9 with TRBJ2-3; no reliable D call. Germline values: CDR1 SEHNR, CDR2 FQNEAQ (reference sequence). This CDR3 region has 13 residues. This chain's CDR3 is CVSSFSTTDTQYF. As DNA, the CDR3 is TGTGTCAGCAGCTTTTCAACCACAGATACGCAGTATTTT.

This clonotype came up many times. V is TRBV10-3 and J is TRBJ2-7, with D perhaps matching TRBD2 (5 bases). Germline V gives CDR1 ENHRY, CDR2 SYGVKD. The CDR3 totals 15 residues. V gave up 8 bases and J gave up 0 bases, with 17 bases separating them. The CDR3 DNA reads TGTGCCATCTGGGATCCGGGGAAAAACTCCTACGAGCAGTACTTC. This encodes CAIWDPGKNSYEQYF.

The sample holds many counts of this clonotype. This chain links TRBV6-2 or TRBV6-3 with TRBJ2-1; 8 nucleotides align to TRBD2. This CDR3 comprises 13 residues. Germline CDR1 and CDR2: MNHEY and SVGEGT. V shed 7 bases, J shed 7 bases, and the junction held 6 bases outside the gene matches. CDR3 loop: CASTRGGWNEQFF. Written as DNA, the CDR3 is TGTGCCAGCACCCGGGGGGGGTGGAATGAGCAGTTCTTC.

This clonotype was counted ten times or more. The gene calls are TRBV25-1 and TRBJ2-7, with D perhaps matching TRBD2 (6 bases). CDR3 length: 15 residues. Germline V gene sequence: CDR1 MGHDK, CDR2 SYGVNS. V dropped 4 bases and J dropped 3 bases, with 16 bases sitting between them. Here the CDR3 reads CASSASAIADYEQYF. The CDR3, as DNA: TGTGCCAGCAGTGCGTCAGCTATAGCGGACTACGAGCAGTACTTC.

The table lists this clonotype with many counts. The chain employs TRBV11-1 and TRBJ2-1, with a weak D call TRBD2 (5 bases). The CDR3 has 13 amino acids. Trimming removed 4 bases from V and 10 bases from J, with 14 bases in between. Per the germline V gene, CDR1 is SGHAT and CDR2 is FQDESV (reference sequence). This chain's CDR3 is CASSSLDGLEQFF. CDR3 in DNA: TGTGCCAGCAGCTCGCTAGACGGACTGGAGCAGTTCTTC.

The sample holds many counts of this clonotype. The V call is TRBV18, the J call TRBJ2-7, with 8 bases matching TRBD2. The CDR3 is 15 amino acids. Germline V gene data show CDR1 as KGHSH and CDR2 as LQKENI. J lost 3 bases, V lost 5 bases, and 9 bases had no gene match. Here the CDR3 DNA reads TGTGCCAGCTCAGCCCCCCGGGGGGGCCTCTACGAGCAGTACTTC. This sequence encodes CASSAPRGGLYEQYF.

This clonotype appeared a few times. This rearrangement joins TRBV13 to TRBJ2-7; TRBD1 aligns across 10 bases. Germline CDR1 is PRHDT and CDR2 is FYEKMQ (reference sequence). Germline trimming cut 5 bases from V and 4 bases from J; bases unmatched to any gene: 5. The CDR3 runs to 14 residues. CDR3 DNA: TGTGCCAGCAGCAAGGACAGGGGGTTGTACGAGCAGTACTTC. Protein: CASSKDRGLYEQYF.

This clonotype showed up many times. As DNA, the CDR3 is TGCGCCAGCAGCCAAGGCACCTCGGGAATCGACGAGCAGTACTTC. Protein sequence: CASSQGTSGIDEQYF. The chain couples TRBV4-3 to TRBJ2-7, with a tentative D call TRBD2 (5 bases). Trimming took off 1 base at V and 5 bases at J, with 15 bases between the two ends. Germline V CDR1 and CDR2: LGHNA, YSLEER. CDR3 length equals 15 residues.

Comment on this clonotype: The CDR3 does not end in the conserved phenylalanine or tryptophan, so this is likely a read error. V is TRBV20-1 and J is TRBJ2-5; 11 bases are a match to TRBD2. V dropped 6 bases and J dropped 2; count of bases not matched to a gene: 14. The CDR3 covers 17 residues. Germline CDR1 is DFQATT and CDR2 is SNEGSKA (reference sequence). CDR3 residues: CSAHMAGTSGFQETQYS. The CDR3 coding sequence is TGCAGTGCGCACATGGCCGGGACTAGCGGATTTCAAGAGACCCAGTACTCC.

In its sample, this clonotype was seen many times. This chain links TRBV27 with TRBJ1-5; D unclear. Germline V CDR1 and CDR2: MNHEY, SMNVEV (reference sequence). The V end lost 5 bases, the J end lost 6 bases, and 17 bases lay between the germline ends. The CDR3 is 15 residues long. The CDR3 bases are TGTGCCAGCAGTCCCCTAGCCCCGGAATCTCAGCCCCAGCATTTT. As protein: CASSPLAPESQPQHF.

This clonotype was seen at least ten times. This chain uses TRBV19 with TRBJ1-5, with D uncertain. V was cut by 5 bases and J by 6 bases, with 14 bases left in between. CDR3 size: 14 residues. Per germline, CDR1 LNHDA and CDR2 SQIVND (reference sequence). The CDR3 loop reads CASSAYPGVQPQHF. Written as DNA, the CDR3 is TGTGCCAGTAGTGCCTATCCCGGTGTTCAGCCCCAGCATTTT.

This clonotype occurred many times. The chain links TRBV27 to TRBJ2-7; D ambiguous. The V end lost 2 bases, the J end lost 3 bases, and 8 bases lay between the germline ends. The length of the CDR3 is 13 residues. The germline CDR1 and CDR2 sequences are MNHEY and SMNVEV (reference sequence). The CDR3 region has the DNA TGTGCCAGCAGTTTAAGTGTCGGCTACGAGCAGTACTTC. Its protein product is CASSLSVGYEQYF.

This clonotype was counted many times. The V and J genes are TRBV4-2 and TRBJ2-7; weak D call: TRBD1 (5 bases). V lost 2 bases to trimming and J lost 1 base, with 12 bases between them. The CDR3 is 15 residues long. Germline values: CDR1 LGHNA, CDR2 YNFKEQ. CDR3: CASSQLQGSSYEQYF. The CDR3 DNA reads as TGTGCCAGCAGCCAACTCCAGGGAAGTTCCTACGAGCAGTACTTC.

This clonotype showed up many times. The chain combines TRBV7-2 with TRBJ2-7; D uncertain. Germline assignment: CDR1 SGHTA and CDR2 FQGNSA. The germline V and J ends were trimmed by 4 bases and 6 bases, with 10 bases remaining between them. The CDR3 contains 12 residues. CDR3 residues: CASSSWSGEQYF. Here the CDR3 DNA reads TGTGCCAGCAGCTCCTGGAGTGGCGAGCAGTACTTC.